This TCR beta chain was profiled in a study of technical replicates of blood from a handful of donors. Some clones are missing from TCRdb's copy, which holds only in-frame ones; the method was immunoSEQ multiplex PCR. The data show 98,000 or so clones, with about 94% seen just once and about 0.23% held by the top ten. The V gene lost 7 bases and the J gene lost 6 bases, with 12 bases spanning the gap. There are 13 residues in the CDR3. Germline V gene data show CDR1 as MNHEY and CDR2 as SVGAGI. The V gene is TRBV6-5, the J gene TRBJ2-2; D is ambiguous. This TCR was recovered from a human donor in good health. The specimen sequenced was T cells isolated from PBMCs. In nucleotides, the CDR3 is TGTGCCAGCACTTTAACTACGGCCGGGGAGCTGTTTTTT. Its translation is CASTLTTAGELFF.